The clone carrying this TCR beta chain was observed at least ten times. Sample-barcoded 5' priming and a J-beta primer mix drove a second PCR of about 6 to 12 cycles. TCRdb ran MiXCR on the 5' RACE reads and lists one entry per CDR3 protein. The sample contains 450,000 to 700,000 distinct CDR3 sequences, approximately 27% of which appear only once. The sample comes from a study of blood T cells in healthy people across ages. Germline V gene sequence: CDR1 ENHRY, CDR2 SYGVKD. J was trimmed by 3 bases and V by 3 bases; bases with no gene match: 2. This CDR3 comprises 14 residues. The chain carries TRBV10-3 and TRBJ2-4; 7 positions match TRBD1. This receptor was obtained from a woman between 65 and 79 years old in good health. Sample: blood. The CDR3 is CAISDGTDKNIQYF. The CDR3, as DNA: TGTGCCATCAGTGACGGGACAGACAAAAACATTCAGTACTTC.